This TCR beta chain was sequenced in a study of cytomegalovirus exposure and HLA in healthy donors. Whole-study findings and limits: The authors later found most CMV-associated TCR beta chains appeared HLA-restricted. Confirmation was obtained in vitro that a few CMV-associated chains are specific for CMV antigens.

In the PCR, 60 Vbeta and 13 Jbeta primers were used. Measured with immunoSEQ multiplex PCR; TCRdb has only the in-frame clones, and not every one. This table lists around 100,000 clones. For this clone: Its antigen is as yet unknown.

The V gene's germline CDR1 is SNHLY and CDR2 FYNNEI. This CDR3 spans 12 amino acids. Trimming shortened V by 10 bases and J by 4 bases, and 13 bases separated the two germline ends. J is TRBJ2-5 and V is TRBV2, with a possible D match to TRBD1 (6 bases). Sequences were obtained from PBMCs. This receptor was obtained from a man aged 25 to 40 in good health and CMV-seronegative. CDR3 bases: TGTGCCACCACAGGGTATGGAGAGACCCAGTACTTC. Its protein is CATTGYGETQYF.